What follows are 2 T cell receptor beta chains derived from one specimen sequenced in a study of cytomegalovirus exposure and HLA in healthy donors. Primers: 60 Vbeta forward and 13 Jbeta reverse. Assay: immunoSEQ multiplex PCR; the TCRdb copy retains only in-frame clones and omits some. The data contain 160,000 or so clones, about 68% of them seen just once; the ten biggest clones take up approximately 2.4%. Sequenced sample: PBMCs. The receptor set was obtained from a female donor in good health and CMV-seronegative.

The gene calls are TRBV28 and TRBJ2-7, with 8 positions matching TRBD1. The CDR3 loop spans 15 amino acids. Germline V gene sequence: CDR1 MDHEN, CDR2 SYDVKM. J gave up 4 bases and V 2 bases, and 7 bases lay outside the gene matches. CDR3 sequence: CASSLTGGMGYEQYF. The CDR3 DNA reads TGTGCCAGCAGTTTAACAGGGGGAATGGGGTACGAGCAGTACTTC.

This chain joins TRBV7-9 and TRBJ1-5; TRBD1 is a possible D gene (5 bases). Germline V gene data show CDR1 as SEHNR and CDR2 as FQNEAQ (reference sequence). The CDR3 spans 15 residues. The V and J ends lost 4 bases and 5 bases respectively, with 15 bases between them. The CDR3 DNA is TGTGCCAGCAGCTCCGGTTGGGGCGGCGATCAGCCCCAGCATTTT. Encoded protein: CASSSGWGGDQPQHF.